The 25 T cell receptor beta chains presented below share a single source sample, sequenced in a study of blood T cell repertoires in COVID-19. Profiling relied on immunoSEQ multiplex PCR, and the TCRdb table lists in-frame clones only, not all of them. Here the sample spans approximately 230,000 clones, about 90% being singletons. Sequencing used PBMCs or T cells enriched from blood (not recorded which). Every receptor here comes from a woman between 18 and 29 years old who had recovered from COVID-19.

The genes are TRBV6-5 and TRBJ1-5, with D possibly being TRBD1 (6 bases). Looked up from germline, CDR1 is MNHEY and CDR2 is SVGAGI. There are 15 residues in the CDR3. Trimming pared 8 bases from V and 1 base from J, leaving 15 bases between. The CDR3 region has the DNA TGTGCCAGCCGTTTTAGAGACAGGAGCAATCAGCCCCAGCATTTT. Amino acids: CASRFRDRSNQPQHF.

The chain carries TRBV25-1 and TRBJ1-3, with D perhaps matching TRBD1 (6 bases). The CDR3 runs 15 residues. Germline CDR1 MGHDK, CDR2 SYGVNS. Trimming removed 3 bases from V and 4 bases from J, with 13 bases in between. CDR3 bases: TGTGCCAGCAGTGACGAGGCACAGGGAGGAAACACCATATATTTT. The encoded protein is CASSDEAQGGNTIYF.

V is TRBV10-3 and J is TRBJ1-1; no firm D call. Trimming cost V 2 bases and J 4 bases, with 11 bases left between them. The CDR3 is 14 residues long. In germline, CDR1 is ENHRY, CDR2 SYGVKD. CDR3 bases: TGTGCCATCAGTGAGAGTCCCGGGGTCACTGAAGCTTTCTTT. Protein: CAISESPGVTEAFF.

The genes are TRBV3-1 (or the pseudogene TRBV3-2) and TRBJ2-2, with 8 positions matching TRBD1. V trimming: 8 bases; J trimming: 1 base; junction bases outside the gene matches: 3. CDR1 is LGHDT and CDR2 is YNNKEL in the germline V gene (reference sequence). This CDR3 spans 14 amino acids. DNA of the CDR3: TGTGCCAGCGGCGGGACAGGGAACACCGGGGAGCTGTTTTTT. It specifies CASGGTGNTGELFF.

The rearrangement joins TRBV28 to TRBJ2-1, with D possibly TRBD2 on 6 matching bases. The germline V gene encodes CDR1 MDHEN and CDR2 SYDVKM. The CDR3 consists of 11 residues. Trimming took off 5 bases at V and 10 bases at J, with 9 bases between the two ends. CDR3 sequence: CASSPAGEQFF. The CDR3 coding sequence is TGTGCCAGCAGTCCCGCGGGGGAGCAGTTCTTC.

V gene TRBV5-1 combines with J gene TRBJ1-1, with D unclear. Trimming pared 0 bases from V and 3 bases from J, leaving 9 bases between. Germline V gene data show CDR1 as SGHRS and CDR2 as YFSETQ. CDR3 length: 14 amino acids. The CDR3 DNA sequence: TGCGCCAGCAGCTTGGCGGGTTTGGACACTGAAGCTTTCTTT. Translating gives CASSLAGLDTEAFF.

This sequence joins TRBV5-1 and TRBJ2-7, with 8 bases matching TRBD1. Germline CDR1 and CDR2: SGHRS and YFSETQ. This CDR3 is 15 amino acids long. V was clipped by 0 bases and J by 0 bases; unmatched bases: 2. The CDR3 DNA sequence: TGCGCCAGCAGCTTGGGGCAGGGGGCCTCCTACGAGCAGTACTTC. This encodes CASSLGQGASYEQYF. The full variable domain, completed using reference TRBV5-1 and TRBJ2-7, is KAGVTQTPRYLIKTRGQQVTLSCSPISGHRSVSWYQQTPGQGLQFLFEYFSETQRNKGNFPGRFSGRQFSNSRSEMNVSTLELGDSALYLCASSLGQGASYEQYFGPGTRLTVT.

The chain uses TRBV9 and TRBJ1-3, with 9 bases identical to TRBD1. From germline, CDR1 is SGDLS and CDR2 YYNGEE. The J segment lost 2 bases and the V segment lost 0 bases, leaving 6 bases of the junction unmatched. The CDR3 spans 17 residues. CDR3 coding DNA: TGTGCCAGCAGCGTAGCTGGGGGACAGGGCGCTGGAAACACCATATATTTT. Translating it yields CASSVAGGQGAGNTIYF.

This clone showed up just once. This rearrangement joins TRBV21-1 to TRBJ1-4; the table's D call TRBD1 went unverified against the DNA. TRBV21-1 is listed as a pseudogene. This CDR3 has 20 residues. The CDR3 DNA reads TGTGCCAGCAGCCGAGAGATTCACCGGGACACCGTTGCAACTAATGAAAAACTGTTTTTT. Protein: CASSREIHRDTVATNEKLFF.

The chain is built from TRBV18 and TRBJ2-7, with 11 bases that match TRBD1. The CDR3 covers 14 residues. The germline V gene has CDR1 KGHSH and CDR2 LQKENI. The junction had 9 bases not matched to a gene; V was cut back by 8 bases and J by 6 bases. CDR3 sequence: CASTPQGQGVEQYF. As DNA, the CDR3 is TGTGCCAGCACTCCCCAGGGACAGGGGGTCGAGCAGTACTTC.

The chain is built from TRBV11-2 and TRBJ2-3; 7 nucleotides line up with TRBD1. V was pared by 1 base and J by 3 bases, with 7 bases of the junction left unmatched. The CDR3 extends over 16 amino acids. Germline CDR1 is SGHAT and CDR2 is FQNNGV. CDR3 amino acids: CASSLVEGAGTDTQYF. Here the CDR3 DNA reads TGTGCCAGCAGCTTAGTCGAGGGGGCAGGAACAGATACGCAGTATTTT.

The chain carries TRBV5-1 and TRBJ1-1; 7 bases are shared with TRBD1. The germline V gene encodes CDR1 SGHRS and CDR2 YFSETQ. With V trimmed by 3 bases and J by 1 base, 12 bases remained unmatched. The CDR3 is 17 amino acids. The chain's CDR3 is CASSSSLIGTANTEAFF. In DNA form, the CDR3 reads TGCGCCAGCAGCTCTTCTCTAATCGGGACAGCGAACACTGAAGCTTTCTTT.

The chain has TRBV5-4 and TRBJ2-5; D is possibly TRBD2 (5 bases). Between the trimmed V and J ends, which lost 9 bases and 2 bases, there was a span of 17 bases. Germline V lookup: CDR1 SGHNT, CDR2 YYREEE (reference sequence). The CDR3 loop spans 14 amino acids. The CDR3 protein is CAMRTPQEQETQYF. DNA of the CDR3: TGTGCCATGAGGACTCCCCAGGAACAAGAGACCCAGTACTTC. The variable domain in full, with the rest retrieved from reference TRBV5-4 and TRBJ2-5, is ETGVTQSPTHLIKTRGQQVTLRCSSQSGHNTVSWYQQALGQGPQFIFQYYREEENGRGNFPPRFSGLQFPNYSSELNVNALELDDSALYLCAMRTPQEQETQYFGPGTRLLVL.

As DNA, the CDR3 is TGTGCCAGCAGCTTGGACAGGGCCGGTGGCTACACCTTC. Translation: CASSLDRAGGYTF. The chain recombines TRBV11-2 with TRBJ1-2, with 8 bases that match TRBD1. Germline V CDR1 and CDR2: SGHAT, FQNNGV. The CDR3 is made up of 13 amino acids. The trim removed 3 bases at V and 7 bases at J, leaving 4 bases unmatched.

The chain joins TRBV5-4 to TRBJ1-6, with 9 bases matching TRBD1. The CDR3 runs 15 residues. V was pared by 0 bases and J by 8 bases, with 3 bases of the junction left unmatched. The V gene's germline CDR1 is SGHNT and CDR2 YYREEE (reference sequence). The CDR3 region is CASSLDRDRDSPLHF. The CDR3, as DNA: TGTGCCAGCAGCTTGGACCGGGACAGGGATTCACCCCTCCACTTT.

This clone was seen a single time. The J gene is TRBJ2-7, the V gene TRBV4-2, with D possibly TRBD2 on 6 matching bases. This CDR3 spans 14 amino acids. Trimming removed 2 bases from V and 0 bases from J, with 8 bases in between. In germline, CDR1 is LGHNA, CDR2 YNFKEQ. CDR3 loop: CASSQTRDSYEQYF. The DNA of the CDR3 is TGTGCCAGCAGCCAAACGCGGGACTCCTACGAGCAGTACTTC.

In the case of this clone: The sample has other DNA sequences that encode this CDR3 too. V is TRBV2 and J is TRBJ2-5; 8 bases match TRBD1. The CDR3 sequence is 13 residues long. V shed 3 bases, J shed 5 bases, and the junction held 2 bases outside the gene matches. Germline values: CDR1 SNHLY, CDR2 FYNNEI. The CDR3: CASSERQGETQYF. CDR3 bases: TGTGCCAGCAGTGAGAGACAGGGGGAGACCCAGTACTTC.

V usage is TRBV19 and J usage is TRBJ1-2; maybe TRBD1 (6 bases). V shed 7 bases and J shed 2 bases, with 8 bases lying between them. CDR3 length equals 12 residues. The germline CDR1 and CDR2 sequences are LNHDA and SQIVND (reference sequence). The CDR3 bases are TGTGCCAGTAAGGGGGAAAACTATGGCTACACCTTC. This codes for CASKGENYGYTF.

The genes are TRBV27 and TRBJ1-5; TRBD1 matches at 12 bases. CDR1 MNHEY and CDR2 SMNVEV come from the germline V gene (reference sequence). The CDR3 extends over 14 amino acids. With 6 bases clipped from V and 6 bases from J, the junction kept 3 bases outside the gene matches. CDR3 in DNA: TGTGCCAGCAGCCGGGACAGGGGGCTTCAGCCCCAGCATTTT. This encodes CASSRDRGLQPQHF.

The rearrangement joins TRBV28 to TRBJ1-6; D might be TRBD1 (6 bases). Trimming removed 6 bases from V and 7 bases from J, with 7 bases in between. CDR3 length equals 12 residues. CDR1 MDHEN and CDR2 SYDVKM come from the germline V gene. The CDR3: CASSTGNSPLHF. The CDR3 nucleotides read TGTGCCAGCAGCACAGGGAATTCACCCCTCCACTTT.

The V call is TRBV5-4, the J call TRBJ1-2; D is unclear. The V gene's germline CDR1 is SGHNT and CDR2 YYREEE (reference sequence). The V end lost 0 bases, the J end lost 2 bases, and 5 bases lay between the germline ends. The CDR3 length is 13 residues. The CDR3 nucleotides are TGTGCCAGCAGCTTGGACACGAACTATGGCTACACCTTC. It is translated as CASSLDTNYGYTF.

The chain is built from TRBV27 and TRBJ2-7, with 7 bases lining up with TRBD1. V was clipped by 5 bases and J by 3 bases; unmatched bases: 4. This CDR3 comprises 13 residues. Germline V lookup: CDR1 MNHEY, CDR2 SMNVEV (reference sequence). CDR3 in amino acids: CASSQGQYYEQYF. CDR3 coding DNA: TGTGCCAGCAGTCAGGGACAGTACTACGAGCAGTACTTC.

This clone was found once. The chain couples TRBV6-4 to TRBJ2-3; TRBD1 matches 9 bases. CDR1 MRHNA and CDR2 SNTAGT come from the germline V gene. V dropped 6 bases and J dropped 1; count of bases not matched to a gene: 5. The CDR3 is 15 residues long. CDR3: CASSAGTGRTDTQYF. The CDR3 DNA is TGTGCCAGCAGCGCCGGGACAGGGCGCACAGATACGCAGTATTTT.

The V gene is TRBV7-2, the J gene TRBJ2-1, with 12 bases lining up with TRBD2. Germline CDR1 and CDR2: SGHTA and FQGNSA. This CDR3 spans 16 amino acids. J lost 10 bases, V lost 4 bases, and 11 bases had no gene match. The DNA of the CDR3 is TGTGCCAGCAGCTCCCGAGGTCTAGCGGGGGGGAAAGAGCAGTTCTTC. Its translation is CASSSRGLAGGKEQFF.

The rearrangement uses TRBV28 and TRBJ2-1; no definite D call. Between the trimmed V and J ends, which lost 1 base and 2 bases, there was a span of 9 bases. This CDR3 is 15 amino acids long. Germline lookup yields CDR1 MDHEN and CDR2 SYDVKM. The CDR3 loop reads CASSLFASTYNEQFF. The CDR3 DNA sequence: TGTGCCAGCAGTTTATTCGCTAGTACCTACAATGAGCAGTTCTTC.